This T cell receptor beta chain was observed in a study of OX40 agonist ivuxolimab in advanced cancers. Study background: The group had a mean age of about 60 years, ranged from about 23 to 85, and was 80% to 90% male. Study results and limitations: By week 6 at 0.1 to 3.0 mg/kg, blood CD4+ and CD8+ T cells had expanded clonally.

If patients had autoimmune disease history or systemic immunosuppression, they were excluded. The study sampled blood at baseline, cycle 4 day 1, and cycle 7 day 1. Using immunoSEQ multiplex PCR, the repertoire was profiled, and TCRdb retains in-frame clones only, with some absent. The table lists about 110,000 clones, roughly nine tenths of them singletons. With regard to this clone: The antigen is unknown.

The germline V gene has CDR1 MNHNS and CDR2 SASEGT. The CDR3 totals 13 residues. V lost 5 bases to trimming and J lost 6 bases, with 14 bases between them. J is TRBJ2-7 and V is TRBV6-1; D might be TRBD1 (6 bases). The sequence was obtained from an adult with an advanced solid tumor such as melanoma, head and neck, liver or kidney cancer. Sequencing was performed on CD4+ or CD8+ T cells sorted from blood, taken in a trial of the OX40 agonist ivuxolimab. CDR3 protein: CASSPPTGFEQYF. The CDR3 nucleotides are TGTGCCAGCAGTCCTCCTACAGGGTTCGAGCAGTACTTC.